Sequencing of this TCR beta chain was carried out in a study of beta chain features in type 1 diabetes. Study-level findings and limits: Moderate but significant shortening of TCRB CDR3s was recorded in all four CD4+ subsets from Type 1 diabetes patients.

What was sequenced were expressed TCRB transcripts, since all of the isolated RNA had been reverse transcribed. Libraries were prepared by immunoSEQ multiplex PCR; TCRdb keeps only in-frame clonotypes and omits some of them. The sample has roughly 350,000 clones, 9.5% to 10% seen once. This clone was detected a few times. The antigen is not known. Germline V gene lookup returns CDR1 SGHTS and CDR2 YDEGEE. Trimming took off 4 bases at V and 7 bases at J, with 14 bases between the two ends. CDR3 length: 14 amino acids. Sorting of CD4+ naive, central memory, regulatory and stem cell-like memory cells was performed via CD45RO/CCR7/CD25/CD127/CD95/CD27.

This chain links TRBV5-8 with TRBJ1-4; possible D gene TRBD1, 5 bases. Sequenced input: central memory CD4+ T cells from blood. This TCR was recovered from a man aged 25 to 45 with type 1 diabetes. The CDR3 bases are TGTGCCAGCAGCCCGACTATGAGGGGTGAAAAACTGTTTTTT. Translation: CASSPTMRGEKLFF.